This T cell receptor beta chain was sequenced in a study of cytomegalovirus exposure and HLA in healthy donors. The PCR contained 60 Vbeta and 13 Jbeta primers. Sequencing used immunoSEQ multiplex PCR; TCRdb keeps in-frame clones, though not all of them. Of 100,000 or so clones listed, approximately 77% are singletons. Sequencing was carried out using PBMCs. This sequence was found in a male donor in good health and CMV-seropositive.

The CDR3 loop is CASSIGRGANVLTF. The CDR3 DNA reads as TGTGCCAGTAGTATTGGGAGGGGGGCCAACGTCCTGACTTTC. The chain employs TRBV19 and TRBJ2-6; D is possibly TRBD2 (6 bases). V was trimmed by 3 bases and J by 4 bases, leaving 7 bases between them. Germline values: CDR1 LNHDA, CDR2 SQIVND (reference sequence). The CDR3 is 14 amino acids.